This T cell receptor (beta chain) stems from a study of T-cell reconstitution after alpha-beta-depleted transplantation in children. Preparation of the TCRbeta library used unique molecular identifiers. TCRdb reprocessed the PCR reads with MiXCR, giving one entry per CDR3 protein. The sample lists approximately 350,000 distinct CDR3 sequences, approximately 12% seen once, with about 3.9% in the top ten. This clonotype came up a few times. The CDR3 extends over 13 amino acids. V lost 1 base and J lost 5, with 8 bases in between. The germline CDR1 and CDR2 sequences are LGHNA and YSLEER. The sequence derives from a human donor who donated a stem cell graft to a child with Fanconi anemia. The sequencing here drew on PBMCs, taken from the stem cell graft. V usage is TRBV4-3 and J usage is TRBJ1-2; D possibly corresponds to TRBD1 (6 bases). The CDR3 coding sequence is TGCGCCAGCAGCCAAGTCCAGGGGTATGGCTACACCTTC. Its translation is CASSQVQGYGYTF.